This is a list of T cell receptor beta chains from one sample in a study of T cell responses to AZD1222 COVID-19 vaccine. Sequencing was performed with immunoSEQ multiplex PCR; in TCRdb, only in-frame clones are kept and a portion is missing. Of 150,000 or so clones listed, 93% are singletons. The sample here was peripheral blood, taken on day 0 of AZD1222 vaccination. The receptors derive from an adult in good health. CDR3s include the opening cysteine and the closing phenylalanine or tryptophan. Each record gives: clone size, V gene, J gene, D gene, CDR3 DNA, CDR3 protein. D genes are given only for firm matches. Where a row states a size, it is once, few, many or the class of an expanded clone; other rows omit it.

size: few
V: TRBV6-5
J: TRBJ2-1
D: TRBD2
DNA: TGTGCCAGCAGTTACCCCGGACTAGCGGGCTACAATGAGCAGTTCTTC
CDR3: CASSYPGLAGYNEQFF

size: NA
V: TRBV25-1
J: TRBJ1-2
D: NA
DNA: TGTGCCAGCAAACCGGGACTCACTAACTATGGCTACACCTTC
CDR3: CASKPGLTNYGYTF

size: NA
V: TRBV11-2
J: TRBJ1-3
D: NA
DNA: TGTGCCAGCAGCTTTGTGGGTTCTGGAAACACCATATATTTT
CDR3: CASSFVGSGNTIYF

size: NA
V: TRBV21-1
J: TRBJ1-1
D: NA
DNA: TGTGCCAGCAGCAAAGAGGGGGGCAACACTGAAGCTTTCTTT
CDR3: CASSKEGGNTEAFF

size: NA
V: TRBV9
J: TRBJ2-1
D: TRBD2
DNA: TGTGCCAGCAGCGTAGGCGGTAGCGGGAGGGAAGAGCAGTTCTTC
CDR3: CASSVGGSGREEQFF

size: NA
V: TRBV2
J: TRBJ1-4
D: NA
DNA: TGTGCCAGCAGTGTCAGGGGCGGCGAAAAACTGTTTTTT
CDR3: CASSVRGGEKLFF

size: NA
V: TRBV5-1
J: TRBJ2-7
D: NA
DNA: TGCGCCAGCAGCTTTTCTATGGGGGCCCCCTACGAGCAGTACTTC
CDR3: CASSFSMGAPYEQYF

size: NA
V: TRBV5-4
J: TRBJ1-3
D: TRBD1
DNA: TGTGCCAGCAGCTTAGGGGGCGCAGAAGGAAACACCATATATTTT
CDR3: CASSLGGAEGNTIYF

size: NA
V: TRBV27
J: TRBJ2-7
D: NA
DNA: TGTGCCAGCAGTCCCTCTGTAGGGGGTGTAGTATACGAGCAGTACTTC
CDR3: CASSPSVGGVVYEQYF

size: NA
V: TRBV3-1/TRBV3-2
J: TRBJ2-5
D: TRBD2
DNA: TGTGCCAGCAGCCAAGTCGGACTAGCGGGATTGGAGACCCAGTACTTC
CDR3: CASSQVGLAGLETQYF

size: NA
V: TRBV7-9
J: TRBJ2-7
D: TRBD1
DNA: TGTGCCAGCAGCTGGGACAGAACCTACGAGCAGTACTTC
CDR3: CASSWDRTYEQYF

size: NA
V: TRBV7-9
J: TRBJ1-2
D: TRBD1
DNA: TGTGCCAGCAGCTTTTCCGGGACAGGGCCCGACACCTTC
CDR3: CASSFSGTGPDTF

size: NA
V: TRBV6-5
J: TRBJ1-1
D: NA
DNA: TGTGCCAGCAGTTACAAAAAGGATGAAGCTTTCTTT
CDR3: CASSYKKDEAFF

size: NA
V: TRBV25-1
J: TRBJ1-1
D: NA
DNA: TGTGCCAGCAGTGAATATGGCAGGGGATACGCTTTCTTT
CDR3: CASSEYGRGYAFF

size: NA
V: TRBV9
J: TRBJ1-4
D: NA
DNA: TGTGCCAGCAGCTCCCGCCCGAATGAAAAACTGTTTTTT
CDR3: CASSSRPNEKLFF

size: NA
V: TRBV4-2
J: TRBJ1-2
D: TRBD1
DNA: TGTGCCAGCAGCAGGACAGGGAACTATGGCTACACCTTC
CDR3: CASSRTGNYGYTF

size: NA
V: TRBV5-5
J: TRBJ2-3
D: NA
DNA: TGTGCCAGCAGCTTGGCCCCGGGTAGCACAGATACGCAGTATTTT
CDR3: CASSLAPGSTDTQYF

size: NA
V: TRBV19
J: TRBJ1-2
D: NA
DNA: TGTGCCAGTAGTACGAACCAGATGGCTGGCTACACCTTC
CDR3: CASSTNQMAGYTF